The T cell receptor beta chain under discussion was sequenced for a study of T cell responses to AZD1222 COVID-19 vaccine. Libraries were prepared by immunoSEQ multiplex PCR; TCRdb keeps only in-frame clonotypes and omits some of them. The data contain 150,000 to 200,000 clones, around 94% of them singletons. The CDR3 sequence is 12 residues long. Germline lookup yields CDR1 MDHEN and CDR2 SYDVKM. V was pared by 10 bases and J by 10 bases, with 16 bases between. Worth noting for this clone: What it recognizes is unknown.

Study-wide results and caveats: Among the donors, most were white British and more were female, and clonal diversity was possibly underestimated.

Source: peripheral blood, taken on day 0 of AZD1222 vaccination. J is TRBJ1-4 and V is TRBV28; D gene uncertain. This sequence was found in an adult in good health. The chain's CDR3 is CATWKFWGKLFF. The CDR3 DNA is TGTGCCACCTGGAAATTCTGGGGAAAACTGTTTTTT.